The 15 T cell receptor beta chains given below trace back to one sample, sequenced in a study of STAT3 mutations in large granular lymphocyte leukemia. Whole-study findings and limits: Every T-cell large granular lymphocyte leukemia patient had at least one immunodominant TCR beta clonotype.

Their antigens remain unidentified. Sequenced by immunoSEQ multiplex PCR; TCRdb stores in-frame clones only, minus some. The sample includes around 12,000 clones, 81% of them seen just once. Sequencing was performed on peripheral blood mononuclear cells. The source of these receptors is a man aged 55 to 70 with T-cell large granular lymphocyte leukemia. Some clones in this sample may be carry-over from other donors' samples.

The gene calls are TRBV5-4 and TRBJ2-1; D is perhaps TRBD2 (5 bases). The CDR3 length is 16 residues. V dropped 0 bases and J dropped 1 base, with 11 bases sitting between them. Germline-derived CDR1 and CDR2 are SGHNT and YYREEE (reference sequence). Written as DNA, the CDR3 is TGTGCCAGCAGCTTGGAGGCGGGCCGGTCCTACAATGAGCAGTTCTTC. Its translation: CASSLEAGRSYNEQFF.

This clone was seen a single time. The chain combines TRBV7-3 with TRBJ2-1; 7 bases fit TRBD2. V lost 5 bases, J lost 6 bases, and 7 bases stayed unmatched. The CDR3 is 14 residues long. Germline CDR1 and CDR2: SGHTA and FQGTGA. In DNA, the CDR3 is TGTGCCAGCAGCACGATGGGAGGGCCCAATGAGCAGTTCTTC. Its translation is CASSTMGGPNEQFF.

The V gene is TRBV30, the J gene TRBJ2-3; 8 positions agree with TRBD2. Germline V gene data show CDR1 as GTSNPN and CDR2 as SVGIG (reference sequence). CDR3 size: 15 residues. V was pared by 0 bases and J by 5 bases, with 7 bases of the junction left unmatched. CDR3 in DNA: TGTGCCTGGAGTGTTAGGGCGGGAGGACTAGATACGCAGTATTTT. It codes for CAWSVRAGGLDTQYF.

Here the CDR3 reads CASCRRESVYEQYF. CDR3 in DNA: TGTGCCAGCTGTCGGAGGGAGTCCGTTTACGAGCAGTACTTC. The chain couples TRBV13 to TRBJ2-7; tentatively, D is TRBD2 (6 bases). CDR3 size: 14 residues. Trimming took 8 bases from V and 4 from J, leaving 18 bases between them. CDR1 is PRHDT and CDR2 is FYEKMQ in the germline V gene (reference sequence).

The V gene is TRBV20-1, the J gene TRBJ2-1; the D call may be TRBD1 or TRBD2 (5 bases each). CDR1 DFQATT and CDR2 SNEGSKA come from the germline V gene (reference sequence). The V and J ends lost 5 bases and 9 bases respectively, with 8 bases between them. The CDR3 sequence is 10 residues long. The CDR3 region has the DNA TGCAGTGCTCTTGGGACTGAGCAGTTCTTC. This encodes CSALGTEQFF.

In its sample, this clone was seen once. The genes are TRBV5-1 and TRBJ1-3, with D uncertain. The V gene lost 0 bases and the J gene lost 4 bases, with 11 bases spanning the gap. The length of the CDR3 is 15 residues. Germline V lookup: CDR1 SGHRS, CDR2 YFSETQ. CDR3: CASSLGALRGNTIYF. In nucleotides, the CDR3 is TGCGCCAGCAGCTTGGGGGCGCTGAGAGGAAACACCATATATTTT.

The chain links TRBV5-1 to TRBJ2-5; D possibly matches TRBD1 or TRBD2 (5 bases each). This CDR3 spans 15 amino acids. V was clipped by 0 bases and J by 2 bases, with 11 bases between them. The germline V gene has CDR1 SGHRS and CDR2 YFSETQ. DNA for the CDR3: TGCGCCAGCAGCTTGGAGGGGACCGGGCAAGAGACCCAGTACTTC. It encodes CASSLEGTGQETQYF.

The CDR3 DNA reads TGTGCCAGCAGCCAGACTAGGAATGAGCAGTTCTTC. It yields the protein CASSQTRNEQFF. The chain uses TRBV6-5 and TRBJ2-1; D is possibly TRBD2 (6 bases). This CDR3 has 12 residues. V lost 6 bases to trimming and J lost 7 bases, with 10 bases between them. The germline CDR1 and CDR2 sequences are MNHEY and SVGAGI.

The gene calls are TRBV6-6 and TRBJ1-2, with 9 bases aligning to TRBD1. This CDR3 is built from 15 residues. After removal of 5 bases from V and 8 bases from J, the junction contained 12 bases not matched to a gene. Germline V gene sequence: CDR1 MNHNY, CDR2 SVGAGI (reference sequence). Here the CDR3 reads CASSGSRDRERGYTF. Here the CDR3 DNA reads TGTGCCAGCAGTGGGTCCCGGGACAGGGAAAGGGGCTACACCTTC.

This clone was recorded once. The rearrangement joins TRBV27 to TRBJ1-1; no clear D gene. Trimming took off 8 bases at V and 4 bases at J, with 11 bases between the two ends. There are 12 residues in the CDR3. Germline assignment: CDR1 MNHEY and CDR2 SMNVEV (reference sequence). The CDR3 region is CASSGLATEAFF. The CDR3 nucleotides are TGTGCCAGCTCTGGCTTGGCCACTGAAGCTTTCTTT.

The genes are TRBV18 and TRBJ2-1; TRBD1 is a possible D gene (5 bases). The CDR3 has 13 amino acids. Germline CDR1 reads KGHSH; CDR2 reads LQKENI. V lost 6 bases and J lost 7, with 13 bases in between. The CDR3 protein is CASSAGPGNEQFF. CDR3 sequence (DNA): TGTGCCAGCTCGGCCGGGCCAGGGAATGAGCAGTTCTTC.

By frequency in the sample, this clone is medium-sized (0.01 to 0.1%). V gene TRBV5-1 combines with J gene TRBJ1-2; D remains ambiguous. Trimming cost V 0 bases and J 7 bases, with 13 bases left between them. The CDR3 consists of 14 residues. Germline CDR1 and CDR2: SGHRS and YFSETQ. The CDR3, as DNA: TGCGCCAGCAGCTTGGCCAGAACTAAGAGTGGCTACACCTTC. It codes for CASSLARTKSGYTF.

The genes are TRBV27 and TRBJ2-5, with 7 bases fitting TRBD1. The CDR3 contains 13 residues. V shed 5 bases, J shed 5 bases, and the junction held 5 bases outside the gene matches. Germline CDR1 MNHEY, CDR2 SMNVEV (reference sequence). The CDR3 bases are TGTGCCAGCAGTACCGGGACAGTCGAGACCCAGTACTTC. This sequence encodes CASSTGTVETQYF.

CDR3: CAWSVLESDTQYF. The CDR3 nucleotides are TGTGCCTGGAGTGTACTAGAGAGTGATACGCAGTATTTT. V gene TRBV30 combines with J gene TRBJ2-3; tentatively, D is TRBD2 (5 bases). V was clipped by 0 bases and J by 6 bases, with 10 bases between them. CDR1 and CDR2 from the germline V gene are GTSNPN and SVGIG (reference sequence). The CDR3 has 13 amino acids.

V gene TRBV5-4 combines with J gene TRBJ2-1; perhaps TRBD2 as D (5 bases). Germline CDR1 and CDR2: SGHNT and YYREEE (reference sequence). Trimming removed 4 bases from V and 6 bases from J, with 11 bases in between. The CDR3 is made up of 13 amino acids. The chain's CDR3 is CASSRERPNEQFF. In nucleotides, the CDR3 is TGTGCCAGCAGCCGCGAGCGGCCCAATGAGCAGTTCTTC.